The sequence of this TCR beta chain was determined in a study of HIV-infected patients and healthy controls. This clonotype was picked up many times. The CDR3 length is 15 residues. Trimming pared 6 bases from V and 4 bases from J, leaving 18 bases between. TCRdb independently ran MiXCR on the 5' RACE reads; one entry per CDR3 protein. The sample gives tens of thousands of distinct CDR3 sequences, roughly a sixth of which show up once; approximately 5.2% is in the top ten. The TCR was taken from a human donor in good health. Sequenced sample: CD4+ T cells from blood. The J gene is TRBJ2-5, the V gene TRBV12-3 or TRBV12-4; D remains ambiguous. The CDR3, as DNA: TGTGCCAGCAGCCCCGATGGTGCAGCATTAGAGACCCAGTACTTC. This sequence encodes CASSPDGAALETQYF.